This TCR beta chain derives from a study of blood T cell repertoires in COVID-19 (TCRdb year 2020). For context, the study as a whole: Samples from collaborators originated in the United States, Italy and Spain and spanned both the acute and convalescent phases of COVID-19. The prospective study material was composed of cDNA or gDNA derived from T cells, B-cell-depleted T cells, or PBMCs. The dataset comprised deeply sampled blood TCRbeta repertoires from subjects exposed to, actively infected with, or recovered from COVID-19. Sample metadata almost always included a de-identified subject ID, COVID-19 status, age in years and sex. Where available, HLA class I and class II types were taken from metadata supplied by the sample provider and were not determined by assay-based typing. Samples came from the ongoing ImmuneRACE study (first 160 participants) plus 1,254 subjects from 6 global collaborators. A freely available public database, intended as a resource for researchers studying the immune response to SARS-CoV-2, is where the repertoires were released. The study at large found these results: How much clinical and demographic metadata was included differed by source and by participant, and the metadata was provided uncurated.

Trimming takes 11 bases from V and 4 bases from J, and the germline ends sit 11 bases apart. The CDR3 contains 11 residues, cysteine and phenylalanine counted. Here the CDR3 DNA is all that survives: 33 bases in frame from base 1. Sequences SGHNT (CDR1) and YENEEA (CDR2) are obtained from the germline V gene. To note about this clone: It lacks a known antigen. Base-call qualities are not available, and no considerably larger clone is one nucleotide away.

The immunoSEQ Assay, a bias-controlled multiplex PCR, was used to amplify TCRbeta CDR3 regions from genomic DNA. For the original study's pipeline: Within the assay, amplification of reference gene primers was used to estimate how many nucleated cells each sample contained. Sequence reads were collapsed and filtered to measure the absolute abundance of every unique TCRbeta CDR3 rearrangement. For each sample, productive Simpson clonality was calculated by taking the square root of Simpson's diversity index across productive rearrangements. Not all clones reach the TCRdb copy of this immuneACCESS table, which keeps in-frame sequences only. Checked studies attribute under half of the gap to unresolved V genes and leave the rest unexplained. V, J and clone size are those of that table, while D and trimming were read from the DNA. For this sample the table gives over 300,000 clones, of which 80% to 90% were detected only once. The ten most abundant clones make up 2.2% of the sample.

In the prospective study, participants were roughly 18 to 90 years old, resided in approximately 22 geographic areas of the United States, and were enrolled through a virtual design. In the prospective study, cohorts were assigned on the basis of participant-reported clinical history obtained from a screening survey and a study questionnaire. Recovered participants in ImmuneRACE Cohort 3 were defined as having two consecutive negative NP/OP PCR tests, clearance from a healthcare professional, or resolution of symptoms. In the prospective study, mobile phlebotomists collected whole blood, serum and a nasopharyngeal or oropharyngeal swab from each participant. Participants in the prospective study had the option to provide additional blood draws and questionnaires over a 2-month period. Before DNA extraction, blood samples from the prospective study were shipped at room temperature or frozen.

Sequencing was carried out using PBMCs or T cells enriched from blood (not recorded which). This receptor chain uses TRBV11-3 and TRBJ2-5; the D gene is perhaps TRBD1, from 5 matching bases. The clonotype originates from a man aged 25 to 40 who had recovered from COVID-19. This receptor has the CDR3 CAEGEGETQYF. The DNA sequence is given as TGTGCCGAAGGGGAAGGAGAGACCCAGTACTTC.